This T cell receptor (beta chain) was profiled in a study of blood T cell repertoires in COVID-19. How the authors handled the data: Reference gene primer amplification gave nucleated cell count estimates. Libraries were prepared by immunoSEQ multiplex PCR; TCRdb keeps only in-frame clonotypes and omits some of them. D and trimming come from the DNA, and the V and J calls and clone size come from that table. The table shows 60,000 or so clones, with approximately 90% occurring only once. V was clipped by 4 bases and J by 0 bases, with 6 bases between them. Per the germline V gene, CDR1 is MNHNY and CDR2 is SVGAGI (reference sequence). The CDR3 contains 13 residues.

The specimen sequenced was peripheral blood. The genes are TRBV6-6 and TRBJ1-1; D call uncertain. The TCR sequence derives from a woman in her seventies with active COVID-19. Here the CDR3 reads CASSFLVNTEAFF. The CDR3 region has the DNA TGTGCCAGCAGTTTTTTAGTGAACACTGAAGCTTTCTTT.